Following are 21 T cell receptor beta chains from one sample sequenced in a study of blood T cells in healthy people across ages (dated by TCRdb to between 2015 and 2016). Library preparation employed 5' RACE. A second PCR of 7 to 11 cycles was performed with a sample-barcoded 5' primer and a J-beta primer mix. TCRdb applied fastp at Q25 and MiXCR to the public reads, then kept only in-frame beta chains. Under each unique CDR3 protein, matching rows form one entry showing the most common genes and DNA. The sample records around 1,900,000 distinct CDR3 sequences, about two fifths of which are singletons. Roughly 23% of the sample is in the top ten clones. Sequences were obtained from blood. The receptor source for this set is a human donor in good health.

This clonotype was found a few times. J is TRBJ2-3 and V is TRBV7-2; 9 bases are shared with TRBD2. This CDR3 is built from 15 residues. J lost 3 bases, V lost 5 bases, and 6 bases had no gene match. The germline V gene has CDR1 SGHTA and CDR2 FQGNSA. In nucleotides, the CDR3 is TGTGCCAGCAGCCTATGGACTAGCGCTACAGATACGCAGTATTTT. This sequence encodes CASSLWTSATDTQYF.

The table lists this clonotype with a few counts. The CDR3 loop reads CSARAYFGGEVTEAFF. CDR3 in DNA: TGCAGTGCTAGAGCCTACTTCGGGGGGGAGGTCACTGAAGCTTTCTTT. This sequence joins TRBV20-1 and TRBJ1-1, with D perhaps TRBD1 (5 bases). The CDR3 has 16 residues. Germline V gene data show CDR1 as DFQATT and CDR2 as SNEGSKA (reference sequence). V dropped 1 base and J dropped 4 bases, with 19 bases sitting between them.

The CDR3 spells CAGLARSANTGELFF. CDR3 DNA: TGCGCGGGACTAGCGAGGAGCGCGAACACCGGGGAGCTGTTTTTT. The genes are TRBV29-1 and TRBJ2-2, with 10 bases identical to TRBD2. The germline V gene encodes CDR1 SQVTM and CDR2 ANQGSEA. The length of the CDR3 is 15 residues.

About this clonotype: Germline is not matched at one junction end, which may reflect a read error. The genes are TRBV11-3 and TRBJ2-6, with D tentatively TRBD1 (6 bases). The CDR3 extends over 18 amino acids. CDR1 and CDR2 from the germline V gene are SGHNT and YENEEA. CDR3 amino acids: CAGSLYPLGQQEANVLTF. CDR3 nucleotides: TGTGCCGGCAGCTTATACCCCCTCGGACAGCAGGAGGCCAACGTCCTGACTTTC.

This clonotype turned up a few times. This chain uses TRBV24-1 with TRBJ2-1; tentatively, D is TRBD1 (8 bases). V was clipped by 5 bases and J by 7 bases, with 17 bases between them. Germline V gives CDR1 KGHDR, CDR2 SFDVKD. This CDR3 spans 15 amino acids. Written as DNA, the CDR3 is TGTGCCACCAGTGTCACAGGGGGGGGATCGAATGAGCAGTTCTTC. Its protein is CATSVTGGGSNEQFF.

CDR3 nucleotide sequence: TGTGCCAGCAGCTTCGGGGTAACATCCACTGAAGCTTTCTTT. This sequence encodes CASSFGVTSTEAFF. The genes are TRBV9 and TRBJ1-1; D uncertain. The CDR3 is 14 amino acids. The germline V and J ends were trimmed by 4 bases and 4 bases, with 14 bases remaining between them. Germline V gene lookup returns CDR1 SGDLS and CDR2 YYNGEE.

This clonotype turned up a few times. The chain links TRBV4-2 to TRBJ1-2; a weak D match, TRBD1 (6 bases). This CDR3 is 16 amino acids long. Trimming stripped 4 bases from V and 4 bases from J, with 19 bases between. Germline-derived CDR1 and CDR2 are LGHNA and YNFKEQ. Here the CDR3 reads CASSPGSARGFYGYTF. CDR3 bases: TGTGCCAGCAGCCCTGGGTCGGCTAGGGGGTTCTATGGCTACACCTTC.

This clonotype showed up many times. This rearrangement joins TRBV9 to TRBJ2-1; D is ambiguous. The CDR3 is 11 amino acids. Germline V gene data show CDR1 as SGDLS and CDR2 as YYNGEE. Trimming pared 0 bases from V and 8 bases from J, leaving 3 bases between. The CDR3 bases are TGTGCCAGCAGCGTAGGGGATGAGCAGTTCTTC. Protein: CASSVGDEQFF.

The genes are TRBV5-1 and TRBJ2-1; TRBD2 is a possible D gene (6 bases). Per the germline V gene, CDR1 is SGHRS and CDR2 is YFSETQ. This CDR3 has 14 residues. V was trimmed by 0 bases and J by 6 bases, leaving 10 bases between them. The CDR3: CASSLEQEGNEQFF. The CDR3 region has the DNA TGCGCCAGCAGCTTGGAACAGGAGGGCAATGAGCAGTTCTTC.

This rearrangement joins TRBV10-3 to TRBJ1-1; D uncertain. V shed 4 bases and J shed 1 base, with 7 bases lying between them. Germline-derived CDR1 and CDR2 are ENHRY and SYGVKD. The CDR3 is made up of 13 amino acids. The CDR3 coding sequence is TGTGCCATCAGTGGGTGGGAGAACACTGAAGCTTTCTTT. This sequence encodes CAISGWENTEAFF.

This clonotype was detected a few times. J is TRBJ1-5 and V is TRBV7-2, with a possible D match to TRBD1 (6 bases). Trimming left V 4 bases short and J 7 bases short, with 20 bases between. CDR3 length: 16 amino acids. Looked up from germline, CDR1 is SGHTA and CDR2 is FQGNSA. The CDR3 DNA reads as TGTGCCAGCAGCTCAACCGCACAGGGAGGGACCCAGCCCCAGCATTTT. The encoded protein is CASSSTAQGGTQPQHF.

The chain employs TRBV12-3 or TRBV12-4 and TRBJ1-2; possible D gene TRBD1, 5 bases. V shed 9 bases and J shed 2 bases, with 16 bases lying between them. The length of the CDR3 is 14 residues. The CDR3 loop is CASNARDLNYGYTF. The CDR3 DNA reads as TGTGCCAGTAACGCCCGGGACCTAAACTATGGCTACACCTTC.

J is TRBJ2-3 and V is TRBV28, with no clear D. The CDR3 spans 12 residues. V was clipped by 3 bases and J by 9 bases, with 10 bases between them. Per germline, CDR1 MDHEN and CDR2 SYDVKM. The chain's CDR3 is CASSFRVGTQYF. CDR3 nucleotides: TGTGCCAGCAGTTTCCGTGTCGGGACGCAGTATTTT.

The rearrangement uses TRBV2 and TRBJ2-4; D perhaps matches TRBD2 (5 bases). CDR1 SNHLY and CDR2 FYNNEI come from the germline V gene. The CDR3 runs 11 residues. Trimming took 6 bases from V and 9 from J, leaving 9 bases between them. The CDR3 DNA is TGTGCCAGCAGCGGAGGAAGCATTCAGTACTTC. It encodes CASSGGSIQYF.

V gene TRBV4-2 combines with J gene TRBJ1-2; 7 nucleotides line up with TRBD1. Germline V gives CDR1 LGHNA, CDR2 YNFKEQ. V shed 3 bases, J shed 8 bases, and the junction held 12 bases outside the gene matches. This CDR3 comprises 15 residues. CDR3 sequence: CASSQGRQGLPGYTF. CDR3 nucleotides: TGTGCCAGCAGCCAGGGACGACAGGGTCTTCCGGGCTACACCTTC.

This chain connects TRBV4-1 to TRBJ1-6; D is unclear. Germline CDR1 and CDR2: MGHRA and YSYEKL. Trimming left V 0 bases short and J 9 bases short, with 6 bases between. The CDR3 covers 13 residues. The CDR3 reads CASSQDLTSPLHF. CDR3 sequence (DNA): TGCGCCAGCAGCCAAGATTTGACTTCACCCCTCCACTTT.

In regard to this clonotype: This may come from a read error, since a much larger clone is one base off. J is TRBJ2-6 and V is TRBV12-3 or TRBV12-4; the D is unclear. This CDR3 comprises 14 residues. CDR3 in amino acids: CVSSLEPGANVLTF. CDR3 DNA: TGTGTCAGCAGTTTAGAGCCTGGGGCCAACGTCCTGACTTTC.

The chain couples TRBV6-6 to TRBJ2-3, with 11 bases matching TRBD2. Germline V gives CDR1 MNHNY, CDR2 SVGAGI (reference sequence). This CDR3 has 13 residues. Trimming cost V 8 bases and J 8 bases; bases outside gene matches: 6. The CDR3 bases are TGTGCCAGCGGCCTAGCGGGGGGTAGTACGCAGTATTTT. Encoded protein: CASGLAGGSTQYF.

This chain links TRBV6-5 with TRBJ2-4, with D uncertain. The closer fit of TRBJ2-7 to the DNA end suggests the J call may be wrong. Germline CDR1 is MNHEY and CDR2 is SVGAGI. The CDR3 runs to 16 residues. The CDR3 spells CASSLKAPWSSYEQYF. CDR3 DNA sequence: TGTGCCAGCAGTTTAAAAGCCCCCTGGAGCTCCTACGAGCAGTACTTC.

This chain joins TRBV28 and TRBJ1-2, with 8 bases matching TRBD1. CDR1 and CDR2 from the germline V gene are MDHEN and SYDVKM. V shed 4 bases, J shed 3 bases, and the junction held 10 bases outside the gene matches. This CDR3 is 16 amino acids long. The CDR3 loop reads CASSYSYETGDYGYTF. Here the CDR3 DNA reads TGTGCCAGCAGTTACTCTTATGAGACAGGGGACTATGGCTACACCTTC.

This clonotype was recorded a few times. The gene calls are TRBV6-5 and TRBJ2-7; D is ambiguous. The CDR3 consists of 14 residues. Per germline, CDR1 MNHEY and CDR2 SVGAGI. Trimming pared 0 bases from V and 4 bases from J, leaving 10 bases between. CDR3 residues: CASSYSPVEYEQYF. The CDR3 DNA follows: TGTGCCAGCAGTTACTCACCCGTGGAGTACGAGCAGTACTTC.